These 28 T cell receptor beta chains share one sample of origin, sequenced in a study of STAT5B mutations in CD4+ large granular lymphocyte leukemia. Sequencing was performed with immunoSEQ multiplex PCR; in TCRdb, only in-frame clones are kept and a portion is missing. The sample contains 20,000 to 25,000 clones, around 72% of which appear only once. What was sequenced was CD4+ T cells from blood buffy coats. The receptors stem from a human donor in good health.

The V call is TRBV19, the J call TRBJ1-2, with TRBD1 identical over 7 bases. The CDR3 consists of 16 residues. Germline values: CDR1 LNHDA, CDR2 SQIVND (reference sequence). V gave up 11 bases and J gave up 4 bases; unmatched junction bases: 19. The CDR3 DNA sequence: TGTGCCCCCAAGGCTCCCCTCCGGGACAGAGTCTATGGCTACACCTTC. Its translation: CAPKAPLRDRVYGYTF.

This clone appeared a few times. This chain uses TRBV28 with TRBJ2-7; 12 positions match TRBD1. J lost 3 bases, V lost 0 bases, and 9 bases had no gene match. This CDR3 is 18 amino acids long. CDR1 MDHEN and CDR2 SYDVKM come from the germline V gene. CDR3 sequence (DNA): TGTGCCAGCAGTTTATGGTTTACCGGGACAGGGGGCTACTACGAGCAGTACTTC. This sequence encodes CASSLWFTGTGGYYEQYF.

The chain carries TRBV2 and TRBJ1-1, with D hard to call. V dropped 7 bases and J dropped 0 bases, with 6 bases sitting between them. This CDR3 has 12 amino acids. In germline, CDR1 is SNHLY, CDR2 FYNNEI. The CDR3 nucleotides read TGTGCCAGCACCCGTGTGAACACTGAAGCTTTCTTT. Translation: CASTRVNTEAFF.

CDR3 sequence: CASSLSGRGEQFF. The CDR3, as DNA: TGTGCCAGCAGCTTATCAGGGCGGGGTGAGCAGTTCTTC. The chain is built from TRBV5-6 and TRBJ2-1, with D maybe TRBD2 (6 bases). The CDR3 runs to 13 residues. The V gene's germline CDR1 is SGHDT and CDR2 YYEEEE. The ends were cut back, 2 bases at V and 9 bases at J, with 12 bases in the middle.

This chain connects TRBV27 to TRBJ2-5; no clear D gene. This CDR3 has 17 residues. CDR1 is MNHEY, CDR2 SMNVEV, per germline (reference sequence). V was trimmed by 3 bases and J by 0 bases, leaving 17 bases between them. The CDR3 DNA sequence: TGTGCCAGCAGTTTTTCCCTCAGGTCCTCGTACCAAGAGACCCAGTACTTC. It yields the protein CASSFSLRSSYQETQYF.

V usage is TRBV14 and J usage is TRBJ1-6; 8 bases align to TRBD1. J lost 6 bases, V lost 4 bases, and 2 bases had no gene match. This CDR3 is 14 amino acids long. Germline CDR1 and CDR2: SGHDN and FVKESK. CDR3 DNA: TGTGCCAGCAGCCGTGACAGGGGTAATTCACCCCTCCACTTT. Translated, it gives CASSRDRGNSPLHF.

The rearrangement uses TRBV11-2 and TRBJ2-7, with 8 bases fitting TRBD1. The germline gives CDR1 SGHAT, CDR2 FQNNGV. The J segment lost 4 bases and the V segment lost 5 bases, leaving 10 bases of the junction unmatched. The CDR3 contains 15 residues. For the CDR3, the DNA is TGTGCCAGCAGCCGCGTGGCAGGGGGCCGGTACGAGCAGTACTTC. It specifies CASSRVAGGRYEQYF.

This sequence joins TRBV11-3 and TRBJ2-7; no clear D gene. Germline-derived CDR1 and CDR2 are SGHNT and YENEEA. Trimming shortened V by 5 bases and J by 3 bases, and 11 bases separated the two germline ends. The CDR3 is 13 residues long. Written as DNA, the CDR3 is TGTGCCAGCAGCACCGGGCCAGGCTACGAGCAGTACTTC. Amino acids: CASSTGPGYEQYF.

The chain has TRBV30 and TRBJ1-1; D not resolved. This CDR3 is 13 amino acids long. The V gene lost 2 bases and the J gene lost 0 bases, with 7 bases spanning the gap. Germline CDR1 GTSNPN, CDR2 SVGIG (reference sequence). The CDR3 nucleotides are TGTGCCTGGAGTCTCGGAGTGAACACTGAAGCTTTCTTT. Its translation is CAWSLGVNTEAFF.

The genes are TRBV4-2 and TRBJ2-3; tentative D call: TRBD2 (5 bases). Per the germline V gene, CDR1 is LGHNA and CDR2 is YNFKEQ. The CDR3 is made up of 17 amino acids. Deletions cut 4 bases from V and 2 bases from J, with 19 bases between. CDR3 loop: CASSPLAGSPFTDTQYF. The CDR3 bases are TGTGCCAGCAGCCCTCTGGCGGGCTCCCCTTTCACAGATACGCAGTATTTT.

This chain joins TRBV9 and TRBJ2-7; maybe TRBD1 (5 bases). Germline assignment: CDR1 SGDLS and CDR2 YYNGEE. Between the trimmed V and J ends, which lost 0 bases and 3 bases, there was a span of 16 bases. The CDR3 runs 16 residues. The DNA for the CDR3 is TGTGCCAGCAGCGTAGAGTCAGGGCCACACCACTACGAGCAGTACTTC. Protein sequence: CASSVESGPHHYEQYF.

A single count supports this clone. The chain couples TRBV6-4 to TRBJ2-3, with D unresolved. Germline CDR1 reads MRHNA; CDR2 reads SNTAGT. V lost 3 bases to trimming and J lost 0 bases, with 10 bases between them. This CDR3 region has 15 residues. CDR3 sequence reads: CASSEAWISTDTQYF. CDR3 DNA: TGTGCCAGCAGTGAGGCGTGGATAAGCACAGATACGCAGTATTTT.

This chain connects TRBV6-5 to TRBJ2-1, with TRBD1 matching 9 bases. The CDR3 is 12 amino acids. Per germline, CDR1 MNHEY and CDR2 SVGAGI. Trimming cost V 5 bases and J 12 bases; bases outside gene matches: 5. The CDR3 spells CASSPQGQGQFF. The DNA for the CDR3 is TGTGCCAGCAGTCCCCAGGGACAGGGGCAGTTCTTC.

The CDR3 here is CASRLREGGSYEQYF. CDR3 nucleotides: TGTGCCAGCAGACTCAGGGAAGGGGGCTCCTACGAGCAGTACTTC. V is TRBV6-6 and J is TRBJ2-7, with a possible D match to TRBD1 (6 bases). Germline CDR1 MNHNY, CDR2 SVGAGI (reference sequence). The CDR3 runs 15 residues. The ends were cut back, 6 bases at V and 0 bases at J, with 15 bases in the middle.

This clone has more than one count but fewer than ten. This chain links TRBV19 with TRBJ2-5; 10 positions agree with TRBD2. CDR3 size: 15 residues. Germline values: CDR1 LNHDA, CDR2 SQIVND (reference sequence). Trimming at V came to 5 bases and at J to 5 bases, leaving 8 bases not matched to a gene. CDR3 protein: CASSDRPGLAETQYF. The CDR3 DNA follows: TGTGCCAGTAGTGATAGACCGGGACTAGCGGAGACCCAGTACTTC. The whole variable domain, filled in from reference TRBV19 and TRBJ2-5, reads DGGITQSPKYLFRKEGQNVTLSCEQNLNHDAMYWYRQDPGQGLRLIYYSQIVNDFQKGDIAEGYSVSREKKESFPLTVTSAQKNPTAFYLCASSDRPGLAETQYFGPGTRLLVL.

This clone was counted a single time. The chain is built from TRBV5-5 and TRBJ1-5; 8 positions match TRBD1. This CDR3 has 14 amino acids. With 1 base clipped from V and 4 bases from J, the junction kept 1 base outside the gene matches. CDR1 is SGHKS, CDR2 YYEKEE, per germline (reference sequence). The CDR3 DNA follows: TGTGCCAGCAGCTTGACAGGGGGGAATCAGCCCCAGCATTTT. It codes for CASSLTGGNQPQHF.

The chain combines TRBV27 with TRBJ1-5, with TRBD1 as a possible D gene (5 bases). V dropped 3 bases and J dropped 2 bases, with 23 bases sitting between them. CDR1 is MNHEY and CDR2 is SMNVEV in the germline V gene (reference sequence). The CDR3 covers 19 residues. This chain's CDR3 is CASSLGPGQGAFGNQPQHF. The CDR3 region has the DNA TGTGCCAGCAGTTTGGGCCCGGGGCAAGGGGCTTTTGGCAATCAGCCCCAGCATTTT.

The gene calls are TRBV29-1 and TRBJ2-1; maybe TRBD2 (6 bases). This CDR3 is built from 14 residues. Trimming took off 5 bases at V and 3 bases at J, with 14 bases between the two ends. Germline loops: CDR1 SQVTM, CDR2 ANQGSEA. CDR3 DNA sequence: TGCAGCGTTTACCGACTAGAGATCTACAATGAGCAGTTCTTC. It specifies CSVYRLEIYNEQFF.

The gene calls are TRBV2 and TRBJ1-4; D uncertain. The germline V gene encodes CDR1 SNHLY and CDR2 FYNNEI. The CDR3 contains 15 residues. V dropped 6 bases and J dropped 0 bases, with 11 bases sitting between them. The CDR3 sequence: CASRRSQATNEKLFF. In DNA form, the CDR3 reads TGTGCCAGCAGGAGGAGTCAAGCAACTAATGAAAAACTGTTTTTT. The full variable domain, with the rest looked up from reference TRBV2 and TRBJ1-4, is EPEVTQTPSHQVTQMGQEVILRCVPISNHLYFYWYRQILGQKVEFLVSFYNNEISEKSEIFDDQFSVERPDGSNFTLKIRSTKLEDSAMYFCASRRSQATNEKLFFGSGTQLSVL.

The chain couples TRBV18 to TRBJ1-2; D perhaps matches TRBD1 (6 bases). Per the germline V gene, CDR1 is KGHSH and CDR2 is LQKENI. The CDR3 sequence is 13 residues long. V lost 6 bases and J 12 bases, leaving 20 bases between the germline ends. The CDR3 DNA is TGTGCCAGCTCGCCCCCTCCCCGGGACAAGCACACCTTC. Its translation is CASSPPPRDKHTF.

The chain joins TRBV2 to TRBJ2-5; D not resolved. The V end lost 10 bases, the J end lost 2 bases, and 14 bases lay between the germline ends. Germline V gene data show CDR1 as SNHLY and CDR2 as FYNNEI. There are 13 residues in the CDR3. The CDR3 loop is CATDPGLQETQYF. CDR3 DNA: TGTGCCACCGACCCTGGATTACAAGAGACCCAGTACTTC.

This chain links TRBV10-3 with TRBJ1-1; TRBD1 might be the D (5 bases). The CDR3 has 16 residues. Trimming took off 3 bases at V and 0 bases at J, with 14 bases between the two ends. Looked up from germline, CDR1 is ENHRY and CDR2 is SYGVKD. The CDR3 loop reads CAISERQPGVNTEAFF. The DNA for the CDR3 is TGTGCCATCAGTGAAAGACAGCCGGGAGTGAACACTGAAGCTTTCTTT.

Here the CDR3 reads CASGGDGTYEQYF. The CDR3 DNA reads TGTGCCAGCGGGGGGGACGGAACCTACGAGCAGTACTTC. This sequence joins TRBV28 and TRBJ2-7, with 7 bases identical to TRBD2. V was pared by 8 bases and J by 2 bases, with 6 bases of the junction left unmatched. The CDR3 is 13 amino acids. Germline CDR1 and CDR2: MDHEN and SYDVKM.

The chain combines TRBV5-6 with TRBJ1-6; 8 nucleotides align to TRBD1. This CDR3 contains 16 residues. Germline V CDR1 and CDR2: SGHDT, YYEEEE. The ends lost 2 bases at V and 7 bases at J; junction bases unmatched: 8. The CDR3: CASSLSSQGANSPLHF. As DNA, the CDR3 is TGTGCCAGCAGCTTATCTAGTCAGGGGGCGAATTCACCCCTCCACTTT.

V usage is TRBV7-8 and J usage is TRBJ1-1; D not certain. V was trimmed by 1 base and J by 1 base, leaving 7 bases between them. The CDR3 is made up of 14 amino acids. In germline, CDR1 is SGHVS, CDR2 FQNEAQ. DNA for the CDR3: TGTGCCAGCAGCTTAGTTGGGCCGAACACTGAAGCTTTCTTT. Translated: CASSLVGPNTEAFF.

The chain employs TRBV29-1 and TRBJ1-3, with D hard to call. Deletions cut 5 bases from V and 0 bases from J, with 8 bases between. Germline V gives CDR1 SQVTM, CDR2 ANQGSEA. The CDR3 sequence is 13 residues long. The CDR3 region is CSVSAVSGNTIYF. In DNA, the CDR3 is TGCAGCGTTTCGGCGGTCTCTGGAAACACCATATATTTT. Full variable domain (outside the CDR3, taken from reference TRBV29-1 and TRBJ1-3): SAVISQKPSRDICQRGTSLTIQCQVDSQVTMMFWYRQQPGQSLTLIATANQGSEATYESGFVIDKFPISRPNLTFSTLTVSNMSPEDSSIYLCSVSAVSGNTIYFGEGSWLTVV.

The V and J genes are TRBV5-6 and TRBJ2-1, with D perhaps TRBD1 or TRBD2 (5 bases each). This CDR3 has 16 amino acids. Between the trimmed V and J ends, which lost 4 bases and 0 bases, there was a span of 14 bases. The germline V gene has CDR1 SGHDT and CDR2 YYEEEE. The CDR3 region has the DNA TGTGCCAGCAGCAGCCGGGACCCCAGCTCCTACAATGAGCAGTTCTTC. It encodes CASSSRDPSSYNEQFF.

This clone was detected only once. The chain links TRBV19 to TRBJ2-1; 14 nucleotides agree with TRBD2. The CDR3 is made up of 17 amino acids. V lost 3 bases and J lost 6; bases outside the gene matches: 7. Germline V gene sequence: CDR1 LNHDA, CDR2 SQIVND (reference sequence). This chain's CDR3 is CASSMTSTSGGANEQFF. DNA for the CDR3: TGTGCCAGTAGTATGACATCGACTAGCGGGGGGGCCAATGAGCAGTTCTTC.